This record concerns one TCR beta chain sequence. Seattle patient enrollment occurred during active infection, with longitudinal follow-up thereafter. The germline CDR1 and CDR2 sequences are MDHEN and SYDVKM. This CDR3 comprises 12 residues. The V end lost 4 bases, the J end lost 10 bases, and 13 bases lay between the germline ends. Per the original data handling: Researchers report that nucleated cell counts were estimated from reference gene primer amplification. Produced via immunoSEQ multiplex PCR; TCRdb's table is partial and in-frame only. That table gives V, J and clone size, and the DNA gave D and trimming. The repertoire holds roughly 250,000 clones, roughly 88% seen once, with 0.87% in the top ten. This specimen comes from a study of blood T cell repertoires in COVID-19. Study in general: The study drew acute and convalescent COVID-19 samples from the United States, Italy and Spain. Sources were T cells, B-cell-depleted T cells, or PBMCs; the material itself was cDNA or gDNA.

This sequence joins TRBV28 and TRBJ1-1, with D maybe TRBD1 (6 bases). The clonotype was recovered from a human donor with COVID-19, enrolled during active disease. The donor label of this sample is uncertain. The sequenced sample consisted of peripheral blood. DNA of the CDR3: TGTGCCAGCAGTTACGGGGGGCTCGGAGCTTTCTTT. The encoded protein is CASSYGGLGAFF.